This T cell receptor (beta chain) is from a study of T cell repertoires in cytomegalovirus infection. On the study more broadly: Recently identified HLA-C-restricted CMV epitopes were among the peptides used. General observations from the study: The ex vivo response showed dominance by HLA-C-restricted CMV-specific TCR beta clonotypes. Carriers of CMV plus the relevant HLA were identified by cumulative public TCR beta family frequency.

At least ten counts were recorded for this clonotype. Its antigen is undetermined. Germline CDR1 and CDR2: SEHNR and FQNEAQ (reference sequence). V lost 5 bases and J lost 0; bases outside the gene matches: 5. This CDR3 comprises 15 residues. MiXCR was run by TCRdb on the reads, yielding one entry per CDR3 protein. The table lists 45,000 to 55,000 distinct CDR3 sequences, nearly 20% of them singletons. This sequence joins TRBV7-9 and TRBJ2-5, with 8 bases fitting TRBD2. This TCR derives from a human donor in good health (CMV status not recorded). Some clones in this sample may be carry-over from other donors' samples. The material sequenced was CD8+ T cells from cultured PBMCs, taken from culture after CMV antigen stimulation. CDR3 in DNA: TGTGCCAGCAGCCCGGGGGGGTCGTACCAAGAGACCCAGTACTTC. Its translation: CASSPGGSYQETQYF.